Here is one T cell receptor beta chain with its context. Just one base apart from a much larger clone, this may be a read error. Making TCR cDNA involved 5'RACE template switching, which added UMIs and a universal primer site. In TCRdb, the 5' RACE reads were re-called with MiXCR into one record per CDR3 protein. The sample carries approximately 31,000 distinct CDR3 sequences, roughly 10% recorded once. The data are from a study of T cells after yellow fever vaccination. Overall study context: Memory subsets EM, EMRA, CM and Tscm were separated by sorting based on CD3, CD45RA, CCR7 and CD95.

The study's findings and limits: The secondary response showed a weaker magnitude and a faster peak, day 5 versus 15.

The CDR3 length is 14 residues. The germline gives CDR1 DFQATT, CDR2 SNEGSKA (reference sequence). V was cut by 6 bases and J by 5 bases, with 19 bases left in between. Source: PBMCs, either bulk or a sorted T-cell subset (CD4+, CD8+, memory, or dextramer-sorted; not recorded which), taken roughly 14 days after the first yellow fever vaccination. This TCR was recovered from a man in his late teens or twenties who received the YFV17D yellow fever vaccine. This rearrangement joins TRBV20-1 to TRBJ1-1; tentatively, D is TRBD1 (5 bases). CDR3 sequence (DNA): TGCAGTGCCAAGTGGCATGGGGCGTGGACTGAAGCTTTCTTT. This gives the protein CSAKWHGAWTEAFF.